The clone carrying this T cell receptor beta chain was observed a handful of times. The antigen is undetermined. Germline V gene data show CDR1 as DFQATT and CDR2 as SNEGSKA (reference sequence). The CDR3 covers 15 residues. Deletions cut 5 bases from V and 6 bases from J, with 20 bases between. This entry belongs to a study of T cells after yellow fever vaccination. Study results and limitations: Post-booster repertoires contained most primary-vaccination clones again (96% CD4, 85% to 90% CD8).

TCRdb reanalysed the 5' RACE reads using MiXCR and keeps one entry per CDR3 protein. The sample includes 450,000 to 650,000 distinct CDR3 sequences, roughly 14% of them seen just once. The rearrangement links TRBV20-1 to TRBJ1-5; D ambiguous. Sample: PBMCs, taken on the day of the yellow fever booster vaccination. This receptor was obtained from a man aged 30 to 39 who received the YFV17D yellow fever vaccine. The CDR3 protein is CSALEGSPKSQPQHF. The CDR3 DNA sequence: TGCAGTGCTCTCGAGGGCAGTCCGAAGTCTCAGCCCCAGCATTTT.